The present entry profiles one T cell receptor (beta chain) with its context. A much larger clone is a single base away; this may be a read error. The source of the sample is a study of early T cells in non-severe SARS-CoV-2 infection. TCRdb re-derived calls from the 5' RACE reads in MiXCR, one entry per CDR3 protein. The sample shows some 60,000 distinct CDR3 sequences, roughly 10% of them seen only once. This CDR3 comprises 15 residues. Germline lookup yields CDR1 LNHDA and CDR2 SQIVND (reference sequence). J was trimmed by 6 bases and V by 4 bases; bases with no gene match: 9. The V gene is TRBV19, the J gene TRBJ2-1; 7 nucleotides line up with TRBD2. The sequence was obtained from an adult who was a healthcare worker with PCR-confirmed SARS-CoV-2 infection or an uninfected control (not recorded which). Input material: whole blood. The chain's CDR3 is CASSRGRAWINEQFF. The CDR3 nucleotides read TGTGCCAGTAGTAGGGGGAGGGCCTGGATCAATGAGCAGTTCTTC.